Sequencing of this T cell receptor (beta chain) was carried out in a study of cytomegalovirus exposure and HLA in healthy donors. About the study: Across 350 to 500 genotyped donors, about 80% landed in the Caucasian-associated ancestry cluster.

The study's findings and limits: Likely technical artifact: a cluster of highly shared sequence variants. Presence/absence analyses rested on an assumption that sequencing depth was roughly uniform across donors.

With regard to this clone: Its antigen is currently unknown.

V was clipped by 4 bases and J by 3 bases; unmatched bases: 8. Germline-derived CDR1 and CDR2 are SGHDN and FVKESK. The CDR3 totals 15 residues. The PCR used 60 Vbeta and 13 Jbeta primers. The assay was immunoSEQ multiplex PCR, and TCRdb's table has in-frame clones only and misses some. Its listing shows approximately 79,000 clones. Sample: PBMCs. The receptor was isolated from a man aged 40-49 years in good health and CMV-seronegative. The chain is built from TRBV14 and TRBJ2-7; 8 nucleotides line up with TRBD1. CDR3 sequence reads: CASSLTGGILYEQYF. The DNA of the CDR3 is TGTGCCAGCAGCCTCACAGGGGGAATCCTCTACGAGCAGTACTTC.